The entry below describes one T cell receptor (beta chain). Its cognate antigen has yet to be identified. Base qualities were left out, and no much larger clone turns up one base away. A two-step, bias-controlled multiplex PCR was used to amplify TCRbeta CDR3 regions from genomic DNA. The multiplex PCR included primers specific for each TRBV and TRBJ gene segment. TCRbeta repertoire data were generated with the immunoSEQ Assay. Per the source publication's procedure: A relative-frequency ratio and a modified nearest-neighbor algorithm were applied to filter and cluster reads so that closely related sequences were merged. IMGT annotation was followed for the assignment of V, D and J genes to CDR3 sequences. Template counts were normalized for PCR amplification bias and quantified against synthetic TCR CDR3 analog sequences. Only unique productive sequences, that is, in-frame CDR3 sequences lacking stop codons, were included in the analyses. The immunoSEQ Analyzer software was used to calculate clonality, defined as 1 minus Pielou's evenness, and iChao1 richness. Statistical tests were run in JMP, with either Student's t-test or a non-parametric test chosen according to Shapiro-Wilk normality results. This immuneACCESS table, as held by TCRdb, lists in-frame sequences with V and J called but not all clones. Of the missing ones, under half trace to an unresolved V gene in checked studies; the others have no known cause. V, J and clone size are those of that table, while D and trimming were read from the DNA. Here the sample has approximately 5,200 clones; 95% to 98% occur a single time. The ten most abundant clones make up around 0.71% of the sample.

The peripheral blood donors were five healthy children aged 16-56 months who were having elective routine surgery, plus five healthy nonsmoking adults. The adult controls were healthy nonsmokers between roughly 20 and 50 years old, with a median age of around 41 years. A FACSAria III cell sorter was used to sort live, Annexin V-negative naive CD8+ T cells (CD3+CD8+CD45RA+CCR7+). Per sample, between roughly 19,000 and 100,000 naive CD8+ T cells were obtained by sorting. Ficoll-Paque density gradient centrifugation was used to isolate mononuclear cells from diluted blood. Before sorting, mononuclear cells were cryopreserved in around 10% DMSO with about 90% FBS and kept in long-term storage at -150 degrees C. Thawed cells were stained with Annexin V and antibodies against CD3, CD8, CCR7 and CD45RA. Genomic DNA was extracted from snap-frozen sorted cell pellets with the DNeasy Blood and Tissue Kit.

This sample was taken from a study of naive CD8 T cells in extremely preterm neonates (dated by TCRdb to about 2017). Some background on the complete study: The abstract gives the adult participants' age range as 25-50 years, whereas the methods give 20-50 years. Sorted naive CD8+ T cells from four age groups (extremely preterm neonates, term neonates, young children and adults) were used in the study to compare TCRbeta CDR3 repertoires.

Overall study results and their limits: Prospective longitudinal studies of preterm and term neonates were called for by the authors so that T cell development could be tracked within individuals. The proportion of shared CDR3 nucleotide sequences was higher in preterm neonates (2.7%) than in term neonates (around 0.4%), young children (around 0.03%) and adults (approximately 0.01%). Compared with all other age groups, preterm neonates showed significantly lower iChao1 richness (p < 0.05) along with an even clone distribution, indicating a less rich repertoire. The authors noted a small sample size and variable productive template counts among preterm samples as limitations. Compared with the older groups, preterm CDR3s were shorter and closer to germline, carrying fewer N additions and showing less junctional trimming.

The receptor was derived from a human donor in good health. Sample: naive CD8+ T cells from blood.

The CDR3 protein sequence reads: CASSLPGTGAYEQYV. The nucleotide sequence is TGTGCCAGCAGTTTACCCGGGACAGGAGCCTACGAGCAGTACGTC. Recombination joined TRBV28 with TRBJ2-7, and TRBD1 aligns with 8 junction nucleotides. Taken from the germline V gene, the CDR1 and CDR2 loops are MDHEN and SYDVKM. The CDR3 holds 15 amino acids from the cysteine to the valine. The read is trimmed to its CDR3 DNA, 45 bases read in frame from base 1. Here V drops 2 bases and J drops 2 bases, and the junction holds 5 bases not matched to any gene.